This entry describes one T cell receptor beta chain. The ends were cut back, 6 bases at V and 7 bases at J, with 19 bases in the middle. The germline gives CDR1 MNHNS, CDR2 SASEGT. CDR3 length: 15 residues. PCR primers comprised 60 Vbeta and 13 Jbeta primers. Data came from immunoSEQ multiplex PCR; TCRdb stores just in-frame clones and leaves some out. Among approximately 190,000 clones listed, 70% to 85% were seen once. This specimen comes from a study of cytomegalovirus exposure and HLA in healthy donors. What was sequenced was PBMCs. This receptor was obtained from a boy aged 2-9 years in good health and CMV-seronegative. The chain is built from TRBV6-1 and TRBJ2-1, with a possible D match to TRBD2 (6 bases). DNA of the CDR3: TGTGCCAGCAGGTTGCACGGGGGAAAAGGAAATGAGCAGTTCTTC. As protein: CASRLHGGKGNEQFF.